The 30 T cell receptor beta chains presented below share a single source sample, sequenced in a study of technical replicates of blood from a handful of donors. Some clones are missing from TCRdb's copy, which holds only in-frame ones; the method was immunoSEQ multiplex PCR. The data contain around 70,000 clones, around 93% of them singletons. Sample: T cells isolated from PBMCs. The source is a human donor in good health.

The rearrangement joins TRBV7-6 to TRBJ2-3; 9 bases map to TRBD1. In germline, CDR1 is SGHVS, CDR2 FNYEAQ. With 5 bases clipped from V and 0 bases from J, the junction kept 3 bases outside the gene matches. CDR3 length: 15 residues. The CDR3 DNA follows: TGTGCCAGCAGCCCACAGGGGGCTAGCACAGATACGCAGTATTTT. Amino acid sequence: CASSPQGASTDTQYF.

This sequence joins TRBV7-9 and TRBJ2-7; weak D call: TRBD1 (7 bases). Trimming left V 6 bases short and J 2 bases short, with 11 bases between. Germline V gene data show CDR1 as SEHNR and CDR2 as FQNEAQ (reference sequence). This CDR3 has 13 residues. The CDR3, as DNA: TGTGCCAGCAGTTGGAGGGGGCCCTACGAGCAGTACTTC. As protein: CASSWRGPYEQYF.

The chain recombines TRBV11-2 with TRBJ2-4, with D maybe TRBD2 (6 bases). CDR1 and CDR2 from the germline V gene are SGHAT and FQNNGV. The length of the CDR3 is 13 residues. Trimming removed 4 bases from V and 2 bases from J, with 6 bases in between. CDR3 sequence (DNA): TGTGCCAGCAGCTGGGACTCCAAAAACATTCAGTACTTC. Translating it yields CASSWDSKNIQYF.

The chain has TRBV14 and TRBJ1-1; tentatively, D is TRBD1 (6 bases). Germline V lookup: CDR1 SGHDN, CDR2 FVKESK. CDR3 length equals 15 residues. V was clipped by 2 bases and J by 4 bases, with 14 bases between them. The CDR3 protein is CASSQSTGRGTEAFF. CDR3 sequence (DNA): TGTGCCAGCAGCCAATCGACAGGTCGCGGCACTGAAGCTTTCTTT.

This clone was detected once. The gene calls are TRBV30 and TRBJ2-1; 8 bases match TRBD1. Germline V CDR1 and CDR2: GTSNPN, SVGIG (reference sequence). The CDR3 contains 23 residues. Trimming at V came to 2 bases and at J to 0 bases, leaving 27 bases not matched to a gene. The CDR3 spells CAWSPIQGQGFRGFLSSYNEQFF. The CDR3 region has the DNA TGTGCCTGGAGTCCAATACAAGGACAGGGATTTCGGGGATTTCTAAGCTCCTACAATGAGCAGTTCTTC. Filled out from reference TRBV30 and TRBJ2-1, the complete variable domain reads SQTIHQWPATLVQPVGSPLSLECTVEGTSNPNLYWYRQAAGRGLQLLFYSVGIGQISSEVPQNLSASRPQDRQFILSSKKLLLSDSGFYLCAWSPIQGQGFRGFLSSYNEQFFGPGTRLTVL.

The chain employs TRBV18 and TRBJ2-1; TRBD1 matches at 9 bases. The CDR3 sequence is 14 residues long. After removal of 3 bases from V and 5 bases from J, the junction contained 2 bases not matched to a gene. Looked up from germline, CDR1 is KGHSH and CDR2 is LQKENI. This CDR3 is CASSPRTGDNEQFF. CDR3 DNA: TGTGCCAGCTCACCGCGGACAGGGGACAATGAGCAGTTCTTC.

The rearrangement uses TRBV28 and TRBJ1-5; 7 bases are shared with TRBD1. The germline CDR1 and CDR2 sequences are MDHEN and SYDVKM. V was clipped by 4 bases and J by 11 bases; unmatched bases: 11. The CDR3 contains 14 residues. The DNA for the CDR3 is TGTGCCAGCAGTTCCACGAGACAGGGTTCTGCCCAGCATTTT. It yields the protein CASSSTRQGSAQHF.

V usage is TRBV10-3 and J usage is TRBJ1-2; TRBD1 matches 9 bases. This CDR3 has 15 residues. V lost 3 bases, J lost 2 bases, and 4 bases stayed unmatched. CDR1 is ENHRY, CDR2 SYGVKD, per germline. CDR3 DNA: TGTGCCATCAGTGATTGGACAGGGGAAAACTATGGCTACACCTTC. This gives the protein CAISDWTGENYGYTF.

The V gene is TRBV5-1, the J gene TRBJ1-4; 10 bases match TRBD1. CDR3 length: 13 amino acids. Germline CDR1 and CDR2: SGHRS and YFSETQ. J was trimmed by 8 bases and V by 4 bases; bases with no gene match: 2. CDR3 sequence: CASSETGGEKLFF. CDR3 bases: TGCGCCAGCAGCGAGACAGGGGGCGAAAAACTGTTTTTT.

The genes are TRBV20-1 and TRBJ1-3; D unclear. The CDR3 length is 11 residues. CDR1 is DFQATT and CDR2 is SNEGSKA in the germline V gene (reference sequence). In DNA, the CDR3 is TGCGCCGGGTCCTCTGGAAACACCATATATTTT. It yields the protein CAGSSGNTIYF.

This chain joins TRBV30 and TRBJ2-5; the D gene is possibly TRBD2 (7 bases). V shed 4 bases and J shed 5 bases, with 14 bases lying between them. Germline V lookup: CDR1 GTSNPN, CDR2 SVGIG (reference sequence). The CDR3 has 13 amino acids. CDR3 sequence: CAWIGGLAETQYF. CDR3 nucleotide sequence: TGTGCCTGGATCGGGGGGCTGGCGGAGACCCAGTACTTC.

The chain recombines TRBV29-1 with TRBJ2-1, with D perhaps matching TRBD1 (6 bases). The CDR3 contains 17 residues. Between the trimmed V and J ends, which lost 6 bases and 2 bases, there was a span of 23 bases. Germline V gene sequence: CDR1 SQVTM, CDR2 ANQGSEA. The CDR3 loop reads CSVGNFQGIVPYNEQFF. The CDR3, as DNA: TGCAGCGTGGGGAACTTCCAGGGGATTGTGCCCTACAATGAGCAGTTCTTC.

J is TRBJ2-4 and V is TRBV5-1; 12 bases fit TRBD2. This CDR3 comprises 19 residues. Germline CDR1 reads SGHRS; CDR2 reads YFSETQ. With 4 bases clipped from V and 3 bases from J, the junction kept 14 bases outside the gene matches. DNA of the CDR3: TGCGCCAGCAGCCCTATCAAGACTCGACTAGCGGGGGTCAAAAACATTCAGTACTTC. Its translation is CASSPIKTRLAGVKNIQYF.

The rearrangement uses TRBV9 and TRBJ1-2, with D possibly being TRBD1 (5 bases). Germline V CDR1 and CDR2: SGDLS, YYNGEE. The CDR3 is 16 residues long. Deletions cut 3 bases from V and 3 bases from J, with 18 bases between. In DNA, the CDR3 is TGTGCCAGCAGCGAGAGGCCCCGACAGCCTTACTATGGCTACACCTTC. It encodes CASSERPRQPYYGYTF.

V is TRBV10-3 and J is TRBJ1-1; D is unclear. The V end lost 4 bases, the J end lost 4 bases, and 10 bases lay between the germline ends. Germline CDR1 reads ENHRY; CDR2 reads SYGVKD. The CDR3 totals 13 residues. The CDR3 nucleotides read TGTGCCATCAGTGTTGGGGAGGTCACTGAAGCTTTCTTT. This translates into CAISVGEVTEAFF.

The J gene is TRBJ2-7, the V gene TRBV27, with D tentatively TRBD2 (5 bases). CDR1 and CDR2 (germline): MNHEY, SMNVEV (reference sequence). V dropped 2 bases and J dropped 3 bases, with 14 bases sitting between them. CDR3 length: 15 residues. CDR3 DNA: TGTGCCAGCAGTTTACTATCCAGCGGTGACTACGAGCAGTACTTC. Protein sequence: CASSLLSSGDYEQYF.

The CDR3 reads CASSIGTGAGEQYF. For the CDR3, the DNA is TGTGCCAGCAGTATCGGGACAGGGGCAGGAGAGCAGTACTTC. The V gene is TRBV6-8, the J gene TRBJ2-7, with 10 nucleotides matching TRBD1. The germline gives CDR1 MNHGY, CDR2 SAAAGT. CDR3 size: 14 residues. V dropped 5 bases and J dropped 7; count of bases not matched to a gene: 8.

The chain links TRBV15 to TRBJ1-5, with D unclear. CDR3 length equals 16 residues. V lost 1 base, J lost 4 bases, and 14 bases lay in between. Germline CDR1 and CDR2: LNHNV and YYDKDF (reference sequence). The CDR3 nucleotides read TGTGCCACCAGCAGAGCTGTGTTGGGCGGGAATCAGCCCCAGCATTTT. Its translation is CATSRAVLGGNQPQHF.

The chain couples TRBV11-2 to TRBJ2-7, with TRBD2 matching over 8 bases. CDR3 length: 14 amino acids. Per germline, CDR1 SGHAT and CDR2 FQNNGV. The V gene end was trimmed by 8 bases and the J gene end by 4 bases; junction bases not matched to a gene: 10. DNA of the CDR3: TGTGCCAGCTCCTCCACAGCGGGAGTTTACGAGCAGTACTTC. This translates into CASSSTAGVYEQYF.

This rearrangement joins TRBV2 to TRBJ1-2; D is unresolved. V was trimmed by 7 bases and J by 6 bases, leaving 12 bases between them. The CDR3 totals 12 residues. In germline, CDR1 is SNHLY, CDR2 FYNNEI. The DNA for the CDR3 is TGTGCCAGCACACCTTACAGAGATGGCTACACCTTC. This gives the protein CASTPYRDGYTF.

For this clone: A junction boundary mismatches the germline segment, possibly from a read error. This chain's CDR3 is CASSSGTTYEQYF. CDR3 DNA: TGTGCCAGCAGTAGCGGGACCACCTACGAGCAGTACTTC. The rearrangement links TRBV19 to TRBJ2-7; 8 bases align to TRBD2. This CDR3 comprises 13 residues. Germline CDR1 reads LNHDA; CDR2 reads SQIVND (reference sequence).

The chain combines TRBV19 with TRBJ1-4, with D possibly being TRBD1 (5 bases). The CDR3 runs 16 residues. Germline values: CDR1 LNHDA, CDR2 SQIVND (reference sequence). The V end lost 7 bases, the J end lost 7 bases, and 22 bases lay between the germline ends. CDR3: CASTKSQGREGEKLFF. The CDR3 DNA reads as TGTGCCAGTACCAAAAGTCAGGGCCGGGAGGGTGAAAAACTGTTTTTT.

The chain is built from TRBV29-1 and TRBJ1-4; D is unclear. Trimming pared 6 bases from V and 5 bases from J, leaving 7 bases between. Germline CDR1 and CDR2: SQVTM and ANQGSEA. CDR3 length: 11 residues. The DNA for the CDR3 is TGCAGCGTGGAGGAAAATGAAAAACTGTTTTTT. Encoded protein: CSVEENEKLFF.

The chain combines TRBV7-6 with TRBJ2-5; maybe TRBD2 (5 bases). This CDR3 has 15 amino acids. Germline-derived CDR1 and CDR2 are SGHVS and FNYEAQ. V dropped 6 bases and J dropped 5 bases, with 19 bases sitting between them. CDR3 sequence: CASSHQYGIIETQYF. The DNA of the CDR3 is TGTGCCAGCAGTCATCAGTACGGGATTATCGAGACCCAGTACTTC.

The chain is built from TRBV20-1 and TRBJ1-1; D remains ambiguous. The CDR3 covers 10 residues. Trimming took 5 bases from V and 3 from J, leaving 4 bases between them. Germline V lookup: CDR1 DFQATT, CDR2 SNEGSKA (reference sequence). CDR3 amino acids: CSAHYTEAFF. The CDR3 region has the DNA TGCAGTGCTCACTACACTGAAGCTTTCTTT.

This clone was recorded only once. The V call is TRBV23-1, the J call TRBJ1-4; 9 nucleotides align to TRBD1. TRBV23-1 is marked as an open reading frame, function uncertain. CDR3 length: 15 residues. The V segment lost 4 bases and the J segment 11 bases; nucleotides outside the gene matches: 11. CDR3 in amino acids: CASSRLPGQGAKLFF. CDR3 DNA sequence: TGCGCCAGCAGTCGGCTTCCGGGACAGGGAGCCAAACTGTTTTTT.

The rearrangement uses TRBV7-2 and TRBJ1-1; unclear D gene. V gave up 2 bases and J gave up 0 bases, with 7 bases separating them. CDR1 and CDR2 (germline): SGHTA, FQGNSA. The CDR3 contains 14 residues. The CDR3 reads CASSLFSVNTEAFF. The CDR3 coding sequence is TGTGCCAGCAGCTTATTTTCCGTGAACACTGAAGCTTTCTTT.

J is TRBJ2-7 and V is TRBV10-2; perhaps TRBD2 as D (5 bases). CDR1 WSHSY and CDR2 SAAADI come from the germline V gene. The V end was cut by 2 bases, the J end by 3 bases, with 5 bases between. The CDR3 sequence is 12 residues long. The CDR3 DNA reads as TGCGCCAGCAGTGAGGGGAGCTACGAGCAGTACTTC. This translates into CASSEGSYEQYF.

This chain uses TRBV18 with TRBJ2-7, with D perhaps matching TRBD1 (6 bases). Germline-derived CDR1 and CDR2 are KGHSH and LQKENI. The CDR3 runs to 13 residues. V was cut by 3 bases and J by 2 bases, with 8 bases left in between. CDR3 sequence reads: CASSPDSTYEQYF. The CDR3 DNA reads as TGTGCCAGCTCACCGGACAGTACCTACGAGCAGTACTTC.

This chain's CDR3 is CASTEGQTSGNTIYF. In DNA, the CDR3 is TGTGCCAGCACCGAGGGACAGACCTCTGGAAACACCATATATTTT. The chain carries TRBV2 and TRBJ1-3; 7 bases align to TRBD1. Germline-derived CDR1 and CDR2 are SNHLY and FYNNEI. The V and J ends lost 7 bases and 0 bases, in that order; junction bases with no gene match: 6. The CDR3 has 15 residues.